One sample yielded the 32 T cell receptor beta chains listed below, sequenced in a study of blood T cell repertoires in COVID-19. Assay used: immunoSEQ multiplex PCR; TCRdb lists only in-frame clones, some missing. The data contain around 230,000 clones, 82% of them seen just once; the ten biggest clones take up about an eighth. Sequencing input: peripheral blood. The receptors here all came from a woman between 55 and 75 years old with active or convalescent COVID-19.

The chain employs TRBV23-1 and TRBJ1-3; D is perhaps TRBD1 (5 bases). TRBV23-1 is annotated as an ORF whose role is uncertain. V was shortened by 8 bases and J by 3 bases, with 23 bases between the two germline ends. There are 17 residues in the CDR3. The CDR3 here is CASSSGDPKPCGNTIYF. DNA for the CDR3: TGCGCCAGCTCCTCGGGGGATCCGAAGCCCTGTGGAAACACCATATATTTT.

This chain uses TRBV25-1 with TRBJ2-7; the match to TRBD1 covers 8 bases. The trim removed 4 bases at V and 2 bases at J, leaving 4 bases unmatched. Germline V CDR1 and CDR2: MGHDK, SYGVNS. The CDR3 runs to 14 residues. The CDR3 DNA reads as TGTGCCAGCAGTGTAGGACAGGGCCCCTACGAGCAGTACTTC. Translating it yields CASSVGQGPYEQYF.

The V call is TRBV4-1, the J call TRBJ1-3; no definite D call. The germline V gene encodes CDR1 MGHRA and CDR2 YSYEKL. V lost 4 bases and J lost 3, with 10 bases in between. The CDR3 totals 14 residues. CDR3 DNA sequence: TGCGCCAGCAGCCCCGAGAGGAGTGGAAACACCATATATTTT. It is translated as CASSPERSGNTIYF.

This chain links TRBV27 with TRBJ1-2; 8 nucleotides align to TRBD1. V trimming: 4 bases; J trimming: 6 bases; junction bases outside the gene matches: 13. This CDR3 has 16 amino acids. In germline, CDR1 is MNHEY, CDR2 SMNVEV (reference sequence). The CDR3 region is CASSSVDRATFDGYTF. The CDR3 bases are TGTGCCAGCAGTTCCGTGGACAGGGCCACTTTCGATGGCTACACCTTC.

The chain recombines TRBV5-1 with TRBJ2-3; 7 positions match TRBD1. The ends lost 2 bases at V and 8 bases at J; junction bases unmatched: 5. CDR3 length: 13 amino acids. The germline CDR1 and CDR2 sequences are SGHRS and YFSETQ. CDR3 coding DNA: TGCGCCAGCAGCTTCGAGGGGGCGCCTACGCAGTATTTT. This gives the protein CASSFEGAPTQYF.

V gene TRBV19 combines with J gene TRBJ1-2; 8 positions match TRBD1. The V gene end was trimmed by 9 bases and the J gene end by 7 bases; junction bases not matched to a gene: 7. The CDR3 is made up of 12 amino acids. Germline assignment: CDR1 LNHDA and CDR2 SQIVND (reference sequence). The CDR3 here is CASDRGSGGYTF. The CDR3 DNA follows: TGTGCCAGCGACAGGGGCTCAGGTGGCTACACCTTC.

This clone has more than one count but fewer than ten. Other DNA sequences within the sample encode an identical CDR3. This sequence joins TRBV5-1 and TRBJ1-1; D unclear. The CDR3 contains 12 residues. Trimming removed 0 bases from V and 7 bases from J, with 7 bases in between. CDR1 and CDR2 (germline): SGHRS, YFSETQ. CDR3 coding DNA: TGCGCCAGCAGCTTGGACCGGTTTGAAGCTTTCTTT. Protein: CASSLDRFEAFF.

V is TRBV11-2 and J is TRBJ2-3; D is perhaps TRBD1 (6 bases). Germline-derived CDR1 and CDR2 are SGHAT and FQNNGV. The CDR3 sequence is 17 residues long. V gave up 1 base and J gave up 3 bases, with 17 bases separating them. CDR3 in DNA: TGTGCCAGCAGCTTAGGTCGGACAGCTCAAGGGACAGATACGCAGTATTTT. This translates into CASSLGRTAQGTDTQYF.

V usage is TRBV4-1 and J usage is TRBJ1-2; D is possibly TRBD1 (5 bases). The V end was cut by 0 bases, the J end by 8 bases, with 13 bases between. Germline V gene data show CDR1 as MGHRA and CDR2 as YSYEKL. The CDR3 consists of 14 residues. CDR3 DNA: TGCGCCAGCAGCCAAGAGGTCCAGGGAGGAGGCTACACCTTC. Translation gives CASSQEVQGGGYTF.

This clone occurred once. The V call is TRBV7-6, the J call TRBJ1-1; 9 bases fit TRBD1. Unmatched junction bases numbered 6, after V lost 5 bases and J lost 2 bases. Per the germline V gene, CDR1 is SGHVS and CDR2 is FNYEAQ. The CDR3 is made up of 15 amino acids. The chain's CDR3 is CASSIQQGANTEAFF. CDR3 DNA sequence: TGTGCCAGCAGCATACAACAGGGGGCTAACACTGAAGCTTTCTTT.

This clone was recorded only once. The chain recombines TRBV7-9 with TRBJ2-1, with a possible D match to TRBD1 (6 bases). Germline V gives CDR1 SEHNR, CDR2 FQNEAQ (reference sequence). V was cut by 6 bases and J by 7 bases, with 10 bases left in between. The CDR3 is made up of 12 amino acids. CDR3 in amino acids: CASRSDRNEQFF. CDR3 coding DNA: TGTGCCAGCAGATCAGACAGGAATGAGCAGTTCTTC.

The V call is TRBV11-2, the J call TRBJ1-2, with 8 bases that match TRBD1. The CDR3 sequence is 15 residues long. Trimming cost V 6 bases and J 3 bases; bases outside gene matches: 9. The germline V gene encodes CDR1 SGHAT and CDR2 FQNNGV. The CDR3 loop is CASRQPGQAHYGYTF. DNA for the CDR3: TGTGCCAGCAGACAACCGGGACAGGCTCACTATGGCTACACCTTC.

The rearrangement uses TRBV5-6 and TRBJ1-1; D remains unclear. Germline lookup yields CDR1 SGHDT and CDR2 YYEEEE. The V gene lost 0 bases and the J gene lost 0 bases, with 9 bases spanning the gap. This CDR3 contains 15 residues. The CDR3 DNA reads TGTGCCAGCAGCTTGGTTAGCGGTTTGAACACTGAAGCTTTCTTT. It is translated as CASSLVSGLNTEAFF.

The chain combines TRBV10-2 with TRBJ1-1; 10 bases are shared with TRBD1. The CDR3 has 17 residues. V lost 0 bases to trimming and J lost 3 bases; unmatched junction nucleotides: 7. Germline V gene sequence: CDR1 WSHSY, CDR2 SAAADI. DNA for the CDR3: TGCGCCAGCAGTGAGTCGGGGGTCGGGACAGGGGACACTGAAGCTTTCTTT. As protein: CASSESGVGTGDTEAFF.

The V call is TRBV4-1, the J call TRBJ1-1; no firm D call. The CDR3 is 18 amino acids. V gave up 0 bases and J gave up 2 bases, with 19 bases separating them. Germline lookup yields CDR1 MGHRA and CDR2 YSYEKL. CDR3: CASSQDPTGIGDNTEAFF. The CDR3 DNA sequence: TGCGCCAGCAGCCAAGATCCTACGGGAATCGGGGATAACACTGAAGCTTTCTTT.

The chain carries TRBV7-8 and TRBJ1-2; D possibly corresponds to TRBD1 (5 bases). The V and J ends lost 1 base and 3 bases respectively, with 9 bases between them. This CDR3 contains 14 residues. Germline V gives CDR1 SGHVS, CDR2 FQNEAQ. CDR3 sequence reads: CASSLVTGDYGYTF. The CDR3 DNA reads TGTGCCAGCAGCTTAGTCACGGGGGACTATGGCTACACCTTC.

The chain combines TRBV19 with TRBJ2-7, with 8 bases lining up with TRBD1. This CDR3 contains 14 residues. V dropped 6 bases and J dropped 5; count of bases not matched to a gene: 9. Germline V CDR1 and CDR2: LNHDA, SQIVND (reference sequence). CDR3 DNA: TGTGCCAGTAGGCTGACAGGGGCCCCCCACGAGCAGTACTTC. Translation: CASRLTGAPHEQYF.

This clone was seen a single time. The chain recombines TRBV27 with TRBJ1-4; TRBD1 agrees at 8 bases. Trimming cost V 3 bases and J 7 bases; bases outside gene matches: 7. Per the germline V gene, CDR1 is MNHEY and CDR2 is SMNVEV (reference sequence). The CDR3 contains 15 residues. The CDR3 sequence: CASSFGPGGFEKLFF. Here the CDR3 DNA reads TGTGCCAGCAGTTTTGGACCAGGGGGCTTTGAAAAACTGTTTTTT. Filled out from reference TRBV27 and TRBJ1-4, the complete variable domain reads EAQVTQNPRYLITVTGKKLTVTCSQNMNHEYMSWYRQDPGLGLRQIYYSMNVEVTDKGDVPEGYKVSRKEKRNFPLILESPSPNQTSLYFCASSFGPGGFEKLFFGSGTQLSVL.

The table lists this clone with a few counts. V and J are TRBV5-1 and TRBJ1-2, with TRBD1 matching 7 bases. In germline, CDR1 is SGHRS, CDR2 YFSETQ. V lost 4 bases to trimming and J lost 6 bases; unmatched junction nucleotides: 6. The CDR3 has 13 residues. CDR3 sequence: CASSPETGNGYTF. The CDR3 bases are TGCGCCAGCAGCCCGGAGACAGGGAATGGCTACACCTTC.

V is TRBV2 and J is TRBJ1-5; D is perhaps TRBD1 (5 bases). CDR1 SNHLY and CDR2 FYNNEI come from the germline V gene. The CDR3 has 16 residues. The V end lost 6 bases, the J end lost 0 bases, and 15 bases lay between the germline ends. The chain's CDR3 is CASSLVGGISNQPQHF. The CDR3 DNA follows: TGTGCCAGCAGCCTCGTTGGGGGGATTAGCAATCAGCCCCAGCATTTT. Using reference TRBV2 and TRBJ1-5 for the parts outside the CDR3, the full variable domain is EPEVTQTPSHQVTQMGQEVILRCVPISNHLYFYWYRQILGQKVEFLVSFYNNEISEKSEIFDDQFSVERPDGSNFTLKIRSTKLEDSAMYFCASSLVGGISNQPQHFGDGTRLSIL.

The V gene is TRBV27, the J gene TRBJ1-6; TRBD1 aligns across 9 bases. Germline V gene data show CDR1 as MNHEY and CDR2 as SMNVEV (reference sequence). CDR3 length equals 15 residues. J was trimmed by 7 bases and V by 8 bases; bases with no gene match: 9. The CDR3 DNA follows: TGTGCCAGCGGCCCCGTACAGGGGGCAAATTCACCCCTCCACTTT. This sequence encodes CASGPVQGANSPLHF.

J is TRBJ1-5 and V is TRBV6-6; a possible D gene is TRBD1 (5 bases). From germline, CDR1 is MNHNY and CDR2 SVGAGI (reference sequence). This CDR3 has 13 residues. Trimming left V 6 bases short and J 4 bases short, with 10 bases between. The CDR3 sequence is CASRIPGNQPQHF. The CDR3 DNA reads TGTGCCAGCAGAATCCCAGGGAATCAGCCCCAGCATTTT.

The chain is built from TRBV15 and TRBJ2-2; no clear D gene. V gave up 1 base and J gave up 3 bases, with 9 bases separating them. This CDR3 spans 15 amino acids. Looked up from germline, CDR1 is LNHNV and CDR2 is YYDKDF (reference sequence). The CDR3 nucleotides read TGTGCCACCAGCAGAGGGAGCAGAGACACCGGGGAGCTGTTTTTT. Translation gives CATSRGSRDTGELFF.

The rearrangement links TRBV20-1 to TRBJ1-3; D may be TRBD1 (6 bases). Trimming removed 3 bases from V and 5 bases from J, with 11 bases in between. The CDR3 has 13 amino acids. Germline assignment: CDR1 DFQATT and CDR2 SNEGSKA (reference sequence). CDR3 DNA: TGCAGTGCTAGTCGAACAGGGAGAAACACCATATATTTT. Encoded protein: CSASRTGRNTIYF.

Many counts were recorded for this clone. The rearrangement joins TRBV12-3 or TRBV12-4 to TRBJ1-2; D unclear. Trimming left V 3 bases short and J 6 bases short, with 11 bases between. The length of the CDR3 is 13 residues. DNA for the CDR3: TGTGCCAGCAGTTTCTCGGAGGTTAATGGCTACACCTTC. This gives the protein CASSFSEVNGYTF.

The chain carries TRBV7-9 and TRBJ1-2; D may be TRBD1 (6 bases). V was trimmed by 1 base and J by 2 bases, leaving 14 bases between them. The germline CDR1 and CDR2 sequences are SEHNR and FQNEAQ (reference sequence). This CDR3 spans 16 amino acids. CDR3 DNA sequence: TGTGCCAGCAGCTTAGGGTTTGGGGGCTCAAACTATGGCTACACCTTC. Translation gives CASSLGFGGSNYGYTF.

This sequence joins TRBV5-6 and TRBJ1-2; TRBD1 is a possible D gene (6 bases). From germline, CDR1 is SGHDT and CDR2 YYEEEE. This CDR3 is 14 amino acids long. With 5 bases removed from V and 4 bases from J, the gap between germline ends came to 15 bases. The DNA of the CDR3 is TGTGCCAGCAGTAAGATAAGAGGGGGCTATGGCTACACCTTC. Its protein product is CASSKIRGGYGYTF.

The rearrangement links TRBV12-3 or TRBV12-4 to TRBJ1-2; 7 nucleotides align to TRBD1. This CDR3 is 13 amino acids long. The J segment lost 4 bases and the V segment lost 3 bases, leaving 2 bases of the junction unmatched. In DNA, the CDR3 is TGTGCCAGCAGTTTCGACAGGGCCTATGGCTACACCTTC. Translated, it gives CASSFDRAYGYTF.

The rearrangement links TRBV9 to TRBJ2-2, with 9 bases lining up with TRBD2. The V gene's germline CDR1 is SGDLS and CDR2 YYNGEE. Germline trimming cut 0 bases from V and 5 bases from J; bases unmatched to any gene: 5. This CDR3 contains 16 residues. The CDR3 here is CASSVEAGGRTGELFF. CDR3 DNA: TGTGCCAGCAGCGTAGAAGCGGGGGGCAGAACCGGGGAGCTGTTTTTT.

The gene calls are TRBV30 and TRBJ1-3, with D hard to call. Deletions cut 0 bases from V and 0 bases from J, with 12 bases between. This CDR3 is 16 amino acids long. The germline gives CDR1 GTSNPN, CDR2 SVGIG (reference sequence). Here the CDR3 reads CAWSVRGLSSGNTIYF. Written as DNA, the CDR3 is TGTGCCTGGAGTGTAAGAGGCCTGAGCTCTGGAAACACCATATATTTT.

The CDR3 spells CASTQGSKETQYF. Written as DNA, the CDR3 is TGTGCCAGCACACAGGGGTCGAAGGAGACCCAGTACTTC. The genes are TRBV11-2 and TRBJ2-5, with 7 positions matching TRBD1. The CDR3 runs 13 residues. Germline CDR1 and CDR2: SGHAT and FQNNGV. J lost 5 bases, V lost 7 bases, and 7 bases had no gene match.

The table lists this clone with a count of one. The rearrangement joins TRBV12-3 or TRBV12-4 to TRBJ2-7; TRBD1 might be the D (5 bases). The ends were cut back, 3 bases at V and 4 bases at J, with 10 bases in the middle. The CDR3 is made up of 13 amino acids. This CDR3 reads CASSFETVYEQYF. CDR3 nucleotides: TGTGCCAGCAGTTTCGAGACAGTTTACGAGCAGTACTTC.